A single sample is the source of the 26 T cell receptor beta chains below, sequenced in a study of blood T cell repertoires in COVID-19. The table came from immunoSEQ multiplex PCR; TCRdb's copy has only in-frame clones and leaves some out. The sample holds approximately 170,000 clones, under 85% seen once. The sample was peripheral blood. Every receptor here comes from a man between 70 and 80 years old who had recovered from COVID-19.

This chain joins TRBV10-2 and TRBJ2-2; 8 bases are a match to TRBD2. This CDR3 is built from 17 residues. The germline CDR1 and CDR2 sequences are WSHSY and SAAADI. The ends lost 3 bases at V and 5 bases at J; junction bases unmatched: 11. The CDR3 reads CASSDGTSTTVTGELFF. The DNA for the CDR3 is TGCGCCAGCAGTGACGGGACTAGTACGACCGTTACCGGGGAGCTGTTTTTT.

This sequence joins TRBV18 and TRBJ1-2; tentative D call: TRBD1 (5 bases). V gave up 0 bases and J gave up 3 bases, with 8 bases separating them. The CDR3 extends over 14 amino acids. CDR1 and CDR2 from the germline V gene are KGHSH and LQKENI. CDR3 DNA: TGTGCCAGCTCACCACCAGGGGTAGACTATGGCTACACCTTC. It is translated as CASSPPGVDYGYTF.

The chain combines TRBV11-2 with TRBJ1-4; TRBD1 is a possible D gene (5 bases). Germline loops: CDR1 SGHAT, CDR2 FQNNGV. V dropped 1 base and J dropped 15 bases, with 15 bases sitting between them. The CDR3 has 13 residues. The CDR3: CASSLARDSFMFF. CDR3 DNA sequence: TGTGCCAGCAGCTTAGCTAGAGACAGCTTCATGTTTTTT.

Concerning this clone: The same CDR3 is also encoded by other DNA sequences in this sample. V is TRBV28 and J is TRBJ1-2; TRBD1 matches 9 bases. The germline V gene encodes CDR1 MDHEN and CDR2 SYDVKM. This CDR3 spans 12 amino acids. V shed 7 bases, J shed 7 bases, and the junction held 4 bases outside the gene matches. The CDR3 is CASKGQGAGYTF. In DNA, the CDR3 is TGTGCCAGCAAGGGACAGGGTGCTGGCTACACCTTC.

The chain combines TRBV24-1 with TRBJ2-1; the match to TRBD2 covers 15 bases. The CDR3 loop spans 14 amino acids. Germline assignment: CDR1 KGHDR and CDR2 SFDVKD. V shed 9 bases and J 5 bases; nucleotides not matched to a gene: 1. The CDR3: CATGLAGGDNEQFF. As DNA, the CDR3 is TGTGCCACCGGACTAGCGGGAGGGGACAATGAGCAGTTCTTC.

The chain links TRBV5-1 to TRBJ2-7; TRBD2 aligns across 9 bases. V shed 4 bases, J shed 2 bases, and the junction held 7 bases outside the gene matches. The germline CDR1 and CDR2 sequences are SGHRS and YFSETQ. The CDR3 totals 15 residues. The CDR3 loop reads CASSREASGTYEQYF. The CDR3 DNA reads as TGCGCCAGCAGCCGGGAGGCTAGCGGGACCTACGAGCAGTACTTC.

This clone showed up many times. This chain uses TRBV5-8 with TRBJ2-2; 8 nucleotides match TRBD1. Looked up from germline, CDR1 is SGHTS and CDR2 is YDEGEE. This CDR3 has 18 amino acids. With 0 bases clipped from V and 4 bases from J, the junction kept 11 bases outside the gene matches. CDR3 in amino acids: CASSLVSGGGVGTGELFF. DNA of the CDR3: TGTGCCAGCAGCTTGGTCTCAGGGGGCGGAGTGGGCACCGGGGAGCTGTTTTTT.

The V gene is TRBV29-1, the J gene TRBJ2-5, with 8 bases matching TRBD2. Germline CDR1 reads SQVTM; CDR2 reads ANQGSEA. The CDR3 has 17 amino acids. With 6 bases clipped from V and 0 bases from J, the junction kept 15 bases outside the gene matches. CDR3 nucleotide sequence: TGCAGCGTCTCCGGGAAGCGGGAGTCCCAGTACCAAGAGACCCAGTACTTC. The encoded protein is CSVSGKRESQYQETQYF.

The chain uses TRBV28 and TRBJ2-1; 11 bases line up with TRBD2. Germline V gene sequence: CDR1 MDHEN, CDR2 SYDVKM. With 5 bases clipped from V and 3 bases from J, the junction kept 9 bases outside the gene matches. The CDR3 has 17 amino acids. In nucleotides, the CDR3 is TGTGCCAGCAGTCCTAGCCACGGGACTAGCGGCTACAATGAGCAGTTCTTC. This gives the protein CASSPSHGTSGYNEQFF.

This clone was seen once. This chain's CDR3 is CASRGGRKEPNLNTEAFF. CDR3 DNA sequence: TGTGCCAGTCGGGGGGGGAGGAAGGAACCAAACTTGAACACTGAAGCTTTCTTT. The gene calls are TRBV6-9 and TRBJ1-1; possible D gene TRBD1, 5 bases. Germline-derived CDR1 and CDR2 are MNHGY and SVAAGI. The CDR3 totals 18 residues. The V gene lost 9 bases and the J gene lost 0 bases, with 26 bases spanning the gap.

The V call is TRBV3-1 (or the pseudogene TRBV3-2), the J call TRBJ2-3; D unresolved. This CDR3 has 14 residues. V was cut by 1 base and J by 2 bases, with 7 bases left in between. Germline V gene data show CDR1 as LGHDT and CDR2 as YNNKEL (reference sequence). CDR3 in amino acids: CASSQAVSTDTQYF. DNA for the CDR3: TGTGCCAGCAGCCAAGCGGTCTCCACAGATACGCAGTATTTT.

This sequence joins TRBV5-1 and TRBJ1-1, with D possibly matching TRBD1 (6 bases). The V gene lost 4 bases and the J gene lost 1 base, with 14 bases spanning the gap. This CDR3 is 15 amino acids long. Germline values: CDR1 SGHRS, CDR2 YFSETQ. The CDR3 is CASSIQGGTNTEAFF. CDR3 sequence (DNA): TGCGCCAGCAGCATCCAAGGGGGAACGAACACTGAAGCTTTCTTT.

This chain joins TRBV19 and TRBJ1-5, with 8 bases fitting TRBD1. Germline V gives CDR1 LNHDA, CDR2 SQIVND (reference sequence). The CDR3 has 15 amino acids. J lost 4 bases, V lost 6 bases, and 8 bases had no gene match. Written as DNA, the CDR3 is TGTGCCAGTAGCGACGTGCAGGGGGCGAATCAGCCCCAGCATTTT. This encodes CASSDVQGANQPQHF.

CDR3 in amino acids: CASSSSGSRETQYF. In nucleotides, the CDR3 is TGCGCCAGCAGCTCTAGCGGGAGTAGGGAGACCCAGTACTTC. This sequence joins TRBV5-1 and TRBJ2-5; 10 bases agree with TRBD2. The J segment lost 5 bases and the V segment lost 3 bases, leaving 4 bases of the junction unmatched. There are 14 residues in the CDR3. The germline gives CDR1 SGHRS, CDR2 YFSETQ.

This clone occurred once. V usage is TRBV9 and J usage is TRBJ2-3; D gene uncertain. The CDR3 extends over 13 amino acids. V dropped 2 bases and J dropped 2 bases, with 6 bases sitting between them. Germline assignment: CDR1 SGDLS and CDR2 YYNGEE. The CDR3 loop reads CASSVSLTDTQYF. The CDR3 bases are TGTGCCAGCAGCGTCTCACTCACAGATACGCAGTATTTT.

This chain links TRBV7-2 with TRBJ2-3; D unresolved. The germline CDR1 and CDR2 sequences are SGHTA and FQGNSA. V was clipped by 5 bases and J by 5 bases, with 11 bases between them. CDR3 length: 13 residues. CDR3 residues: CASSPARGDTQYF. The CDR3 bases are TGTGCCAGCAGCCCGGCGAGAGGAGATACGCAGTATTTT.

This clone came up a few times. The CDR3 nucleotides read TGCGCCAGCAGCGCGCGACTCGCGGATCACTACGAGCAGTACTTC. Protein product: CASSARLADHYEQYF. This sequence joins TRBV5-1 and TRBJ2-7, with D hard to call. CDR3 length: 15 residues. V lost 4 bases, J lost 3 bases, and 17 bases lay in between. Germline-derived CDR1 and CDR2 are SGHRS and YFSETQ.

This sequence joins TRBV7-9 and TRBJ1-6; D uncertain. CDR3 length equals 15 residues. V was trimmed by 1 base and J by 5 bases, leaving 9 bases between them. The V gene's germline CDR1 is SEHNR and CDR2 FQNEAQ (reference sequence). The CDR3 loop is CASSLGGRDNSPLHF. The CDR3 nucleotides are TGTGCCAGCAGCTTAGGCGGCAGAGATAATTCACCCCTCCACTTT.

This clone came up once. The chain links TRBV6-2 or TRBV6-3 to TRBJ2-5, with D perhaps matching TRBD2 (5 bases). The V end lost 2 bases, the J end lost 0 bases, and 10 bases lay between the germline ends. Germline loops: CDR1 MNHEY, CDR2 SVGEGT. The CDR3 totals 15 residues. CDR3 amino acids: CASSYGGPYQETQYF. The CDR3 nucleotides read TGTGCCAGCAGTTACGGCGGGCCCTACCAAGAGACCCAGTACTTC.

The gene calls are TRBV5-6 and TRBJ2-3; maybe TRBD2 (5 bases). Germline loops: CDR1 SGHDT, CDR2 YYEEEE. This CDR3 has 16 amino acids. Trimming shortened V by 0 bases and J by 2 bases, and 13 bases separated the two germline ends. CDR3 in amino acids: CASSLGSTRPTDTQYF. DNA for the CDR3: TGTGCCAGCAGCTTGGGGTCTACTAGACCCACAGATACGCAGTATTTT. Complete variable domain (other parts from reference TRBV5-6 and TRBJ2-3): DAGVTQSPTHLIKTRGQQVTLRCSPKSGHDTVSWYQQALGQGPQFIFQYYEEEERQRGNFPDRFSGHQFPNYSSELNVNALLLGDSALYLCASSLGSTRPTDTQYFGPGTRLTVL.

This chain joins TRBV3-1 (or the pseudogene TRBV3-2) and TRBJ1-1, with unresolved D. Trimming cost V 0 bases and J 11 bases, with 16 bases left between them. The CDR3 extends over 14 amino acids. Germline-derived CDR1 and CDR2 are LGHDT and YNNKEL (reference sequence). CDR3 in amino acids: CASSQDFTEPGAFF. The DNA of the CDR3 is TGTGCCAGCAGCCAAGATTTTACAGAACCTGGGGCTTTCTTT.

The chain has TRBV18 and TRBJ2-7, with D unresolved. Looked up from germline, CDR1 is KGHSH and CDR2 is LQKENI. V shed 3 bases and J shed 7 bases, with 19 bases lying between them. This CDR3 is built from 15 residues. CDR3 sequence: CASSPMEGAVGEQYF. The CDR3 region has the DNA TGTGCCAGCTCACCGATGGAAGGCGCGGTCGGAGAGCAGTACTTC.

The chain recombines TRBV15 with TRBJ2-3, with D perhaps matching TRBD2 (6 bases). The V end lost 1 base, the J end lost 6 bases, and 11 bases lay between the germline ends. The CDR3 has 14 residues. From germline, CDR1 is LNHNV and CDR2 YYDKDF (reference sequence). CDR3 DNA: TGTGCCACCAGCAGAGCCCTAGCGCTTGATACGCAGTATTTT. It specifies CATSRALALDTQYF.

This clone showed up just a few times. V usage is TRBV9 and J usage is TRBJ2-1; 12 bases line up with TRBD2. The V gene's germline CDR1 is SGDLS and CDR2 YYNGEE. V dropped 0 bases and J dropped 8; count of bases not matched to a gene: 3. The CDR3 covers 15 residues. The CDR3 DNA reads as TGTGCCAGCAGCGTAGCGGGGACTAGCGGGTATGAGCAGTTCTTC. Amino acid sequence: CASSVAGTSGYEQFF. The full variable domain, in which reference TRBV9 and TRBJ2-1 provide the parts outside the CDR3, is DSGVTQTPKHLITATGQRVTLRCSPRSGDLSVYWYQQSLDQGLQFLIQYYNGEERAKGNILERFSAQQFPDLHSELNLSSLELGDSALYFCASSVAGTSGYEQFFGPGTRLTVL.

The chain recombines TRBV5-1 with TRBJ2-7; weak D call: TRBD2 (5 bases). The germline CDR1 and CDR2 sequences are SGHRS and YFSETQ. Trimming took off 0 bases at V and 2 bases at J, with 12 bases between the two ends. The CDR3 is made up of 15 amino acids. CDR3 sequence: CASSLDILETYEQYF. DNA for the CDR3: TGCGCCAGCAGCTTGGATATACTAGAAACCTACGAGCAGTACTTC.

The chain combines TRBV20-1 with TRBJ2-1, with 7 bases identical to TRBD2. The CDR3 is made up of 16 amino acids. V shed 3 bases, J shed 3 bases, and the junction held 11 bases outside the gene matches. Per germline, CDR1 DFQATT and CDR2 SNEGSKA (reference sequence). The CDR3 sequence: CSASSPSGDSYNEQFF. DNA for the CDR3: TGCAGTGCTAGTAGTCCTAGCGGAGACAGCTACAATGAGCAGTTCTTC.